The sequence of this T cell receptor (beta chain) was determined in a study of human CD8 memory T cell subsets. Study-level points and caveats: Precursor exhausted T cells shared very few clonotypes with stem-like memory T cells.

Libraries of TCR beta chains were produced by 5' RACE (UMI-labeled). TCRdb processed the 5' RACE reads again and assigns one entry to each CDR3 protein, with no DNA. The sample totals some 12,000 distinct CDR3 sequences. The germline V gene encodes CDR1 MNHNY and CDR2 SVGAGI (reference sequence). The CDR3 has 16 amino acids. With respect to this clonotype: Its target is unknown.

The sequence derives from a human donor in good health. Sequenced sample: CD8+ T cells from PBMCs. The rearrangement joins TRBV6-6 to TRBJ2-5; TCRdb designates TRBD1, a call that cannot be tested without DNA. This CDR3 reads CASSYSSGQGFGTQYF.